The 20 T cell receptor beta chains given below trace back to one sample, sequenced in a study of tumor and adjacent non-tumor tissue in lung cancer. TCRbeta libraries were built with three rounds of nested PCR, modified from ARM-PCR. TCRdb redid the calling of the multiplex PCR reads with MiXCR, one entry per CDR3 protein. The sample yields 94,000 or so distinct CDR3 sequences, more than 75% seen once. The template was RNA from unsorted bulk tissue. Distant lung tissue was collected more than 3 cm away from the tumor edge. Source material: distant non-tumor lung tissue. The receptors here all came from a woman aged 45 to 65 with non-small cell lung cancer.

This clonotype was counted at least ten times. The J gene is TRBJ2-5, the V gene TRBV20-1, with 7 bases fitting TRBD1. V lost 4 bases and J lost 2; bases outside the gene matches: 7. The CDR3 sequence is 14 residues long. Germline V gene data show CDR1 as DFQATT and CDR2 as SNEGSKA (reference sequence). The CDR3 DNA follows: TGCAGTGCTACCCATGGGACAGAACAAGAGACCCAGTACTTC. Translation gives CSATHGTEQETQYF.

This clonotype was detected ten times or more. The rearrangement joins TRBV30 to TRBJ1-5, with 7 positions matching TRBD1. The CDR3 runs 14 residues. V was clipped by 2 bases and J by 6 bases; unmatched bases: 7. Germline V gives CDR1 GTSNPN, CDR2 SVGIG (reference sequence). As DNA, the CDR3 is TGTGCCTGGAGTCAGACAGGGAAGGGTCAGCCCCAGCATTTT. It translates to CAWSQTGKGQPQHF. The full variable domain, completed using reference TRBV30 and TRBJ1-5, is SQTIHQWPATLVQPVGSPLSLECTVEGTSNPNLYWYRQAAGRGLQLLFYSVGIGQISSEVPQNLSASRPQDRQFILSSKKLLLSDSGFYLCAWSQTGKGQPQHFGDGTRLSIL.

By frequency in the sample, this clonotype is medium-sized. The V gene is TRBV11-2, the J gene TRBJ1-5; tentative D call: TRBD1 (5 bases). CDR1 is SGHAT, CDR2 FQNNGV, per germline. The CDR3 length is 15 residues. Between the trimmed V and J ends, which lost 6 bases and 5 bases, there was a span of 17 bases. CDR3 in amino acids: CASRLSGGIDQPQHF. For the CDR3, the DNA is TGTGCCAGCAGGCTCTCCGGGGGAATTGATCAGCCCCAGCATTTT.

This clonotype has only a few counts. Its ends do not fully match the called genes, so a read error is possible. This chain uses TRBV20-1 with TRBJ2-2; weak D call: TRBD2 (5 bases). Germline CDR1 is DFQATT and CDR2 is SNEGSKA (reference sequence). The CDR3 extends over 12 amino acids. DNA of the CDR3: TGCAGTACTAGAGATAACACCGGGGAGCTGTTTTTC. Its protein product is CSTRDNTGELFF.

On this clonotype: At one end, the junction sequence differs from germline, possibly due to a read error. The V gene is TRBV4-2, the J gene TRBJ2-7, with D unresolved. CDR1 and CDR2 from the germline V gene are LGHNA and YNFKEQ. The CDR3 contains 13 residues. The CDR3 sequence is CASCQEVNYEQYF. CDR3 DNA: TGTGCCAGCTGCCAAGAGGTGAACTACGAGCAGTACTTC.

As concerns this clonotype: This is likely a read error, given that the CDR3 carries no conserved phenylalanine or tryptophan at its end. The chain uses TRBV29-1 and TRBJ2-7; TRBD2 aligns across 7 bases. This CDR3 has 14 residues. The germline V gene encodes CDR1 SQVTM and CDR2 ANQGSEA. J lost 5 bases, V lost 6 bases, and 13 bases had no gene match. The CDR3 here is CSVISGKAIHEQYL. The CDR3 bases are TGCAGCGTCATCAGCGGGAAGGCAATCCACGAGCAGTACTTA.

This clonotype has more than one count but fewer than ten. It may be a read error: a sequence one base away is much more abundant. Because it lacks the conserved phenylalanine or tryptophan at the end, this CDR3 is likely a read error. The rearrangement links TRBV5-6 to TRBJ2-1; D is undetermined. Germline V CDR1 and CDR2: SGHDT, YYEEEE. The CDR3 totals 11 residues. Trimming removed 2 bases from V and 9 bases from J, with 6 bases in between. In DNA, the CDR3 is TGTGCCAGCAGCTTTTCAAGTGAGCAGTTCTCC. Its protein is CASSFSSEQFS.

The sample holds many counts of this clonotype. The V and J genes are TRBV20-1 and TRBJ2-1; 14 bases are shared with TRBD2. V lost 0 bases, J lost 4 bases, and 14 bases stayed unmatched. CDR1 is DFQATT, CDR2 SNEGSKA, per germline (reference sequence). The CDR3 has 20 residues. DNA of the CDR3: TGCAGTGCTAGAGACTCTAGGGGGACTAGCGGGAGAAAGGCGTACAATGAGCAGTTCTTC. Its translation is CSARDSRGTSGRKAYNEQFF.

Worth noting for this clonotype: The conserved final phenylalanine or tryptophan is absent from the CDR3, which likely points to a read error. The DNA is omitted, as the CDR3 cannot be located on it reliably, and the CDR3 follows TCRdb's listing. The V call is TRBV6-5, the J call TRBJ2-1. The CDR3 adds up to 15 amino acids, both ends counted. Germline CDR1 and CDR2: MNHEY and SVGAGI. CDR3 sequence: CASSYRRSGDNEKFY.

About this clonotype itself: It is likely a read error, because the conserved phenylalanine at the end of the CDR3 is missing. The V and J genes are TRBV11-2 and TRBJ2-3; D is unresolved. Germline V gene sequence: CDR1 SGHAT, CDR2 FQNNGV. The CDR3 runs 13 residues. The CDR3 coding sequence is TGTGCAAGCAGCTTAGGGTCGGAGAATACGCAGTATGTT. Amino acids: CASSLGSENTQYV.

Concerning this clonotype: The junction does not match germline at one end; this may be a read error. CDR3 residues: CIVGGTGRSYEQYF. The CDR3 DNA sequence: TGCATCGTTGGAGGGACGGGGAGATCCTACGAGCAGTACTTC. The J gene is TRBJ2-7, the V gene TRBV29-1; D may be TRBD2 (6 bases). There are 14 residues in the CDR3. CDR1 is SQVTM and CDR2 is ANQGSEA in the germline V gene.

Concerning this clonotype itself: The conserved closing phenylalanine or tryptophan is absent in this CDR3, likely reflecting a read error. The limits of the CDR3 on the DNA are not certain, so only TCRdb's listed CDR3 is given. The chain has TRBV4-1 and TRBJ2-3. The CDR3 region is 15 residues in length, termini included. CDR1 and CDR2 (germline): MGHRA, YSYEKL. The CDR3 loop is CASSLMEFSTDTHYS.

For this clonotype: It is likely a read error, because the conserved phenylalanine at the end of the CDR3 is missing. The DNA is left out, because the CDR3 cannot be placed on it with certainty; the CDR3 is given as TCRdb lists it. The genes are TRBV12-3 or TRBV12-4 and TRBJ1-4. The CDR3 length is 15 residues, termini included. Here the CDR3 reads CASSPRRVFREKLFL.

As to this clonotype: The junction departs from germline at one end; a sequencing error may be responsible. This sequence joins TRBV6-2 or TRBV6-3 and TRBJ2-3; no clear D. The germline V gene has CDR1 MNHEY and CDR2 SVGEGT. This CDR3 is built from 14 residues. The CDR3 coding sequence is TGTGCCAGCAGTCACTCGATGTCCGCAGATACGCAGTATTTT. Its protein product is CASSHSMSADTQYF.

The sample holds a few counts of this clonotype. This could be a read error, since a much larger clone is one nucleotide away. This sequence joins TRBV7-9 and TRBJ1-6, with 11 bases fitting TRBD1. The CDR3 has 17 amino acids. The germline gives CDR1 SEHNR, CDR2 FQNEAQ (reference sequence). CDR3 in DNA: TGTGCCAGCAGCAAAGGACAGGGGGCGCGAATAGATTCACTCCTCCACTTT. Translation gives CASSKGQGARIDSLLHF.

The chain combines TRBV11-2 with TRBJ2-3, with D unclear. This CDR3 region has 16 residues. Trimming shortened V by 1 base and J by 0 bases, and 11 bases separated the two germline ends. Germline loops: CDR1 SGHAT, CDR2 FQNNGV. The CDR3 DNA sequence: TGTGCCAGCAGCTTAGGACTCCTAAGTAGCACAGATACGCAGTATTTT. Encoded protein: CASSLGLLSSTDTQYF.

On this clonotype: At one end the junction does not follow the germline gene, possibly because of a read error. The J gene is TRBJ2-3, the V gene TRBV11-2; D is unclear. CDR3 length equals 13 residues. Germline V gene data show CDR1 as SGHAT and CDR2 as FQNNGV. The CDR3 nucleotides are TGTGCCACCAGCATAGGGTCGCAGGATAGGCAGTATTTT. This codes for CATSIGSQDRQYF.

As concerns this clonotype: Its ends do not fully match the called genes, so a read error is possible. The chain joins TRBV5-1 to TRBJ1-5; 8 positions match TRBD1. Near its end, the DNA agrees better with TRBJ2-3, so the J call may be wrong. The CDR3 has 15 amino acids. CDR1 and CDR2 from the germline V gene are SGHRS and YFSETQ. This CDR3 reads CASSIGQGGNQPQYF. The DNA of the CDR3 is TGCGCTAGCAGCATTGGACAGGGCGGCAATCAGCCCCAGTATTTT.

As for this clonotype: At one end the junction does not follow the germline gene, possibly because of a read error. This sequence joins TRBV4-1 and TRBJ2-7; D call uncertain. This CDR3 spans 13 amino acids. CDR1 and CDR2 from the germline V gene are MGHRA and YSYEKL. The CDR3 spells CGSSQTTSYEQYF. CDR3 in DNA: TGCGGCAGCAGCCAAACTACATCCTACGAGCAGTACTTC.

The chain links TRBV6-1 to TRBJ1-1; maybe TRBD1 (5 bases). V lost 3 bases to trimming and J lost 6 bases, with 17 bases between them. The length of the CDR3 is 15 residues. The germline CDR1 and CDR2 sequences are MNHNS and SASEGT. The CDR3 region is CASSEASLGDSEAFF. CDR3 in DNA: TGTGCCAGCAGTGAGGCCTCGCTAGGGGACTCTGAAGCTTTCTTT.